The entry that follows covers one TCR beta chain sequence. The record originates from a study of metastatic and nonmetastatic thyroid tumors. Per the germline V gene, CDR1 is LNHDA and CDR2 is SQIVND (reference sequence). This CDR3 region has 15 residues. V lost 2 bases and J lost 5, with 15 bases in between. Before thyroid surgery, none of the patients had received any treatment. TCRdb re-clonotyped the PCR reads via MiXCR. The sample consists of 25,000 to 30,000 clones, around 15% of them appearing once. The chain combines TRBV19 with TRBJ1-1; D is perhaps TRBD1 (5 bases). The sequenced sample consisted of blood. The sequence derives from a male donor with papillary thyroid cancer or a benign thyroid nodule (not recorded which). Some clones in this sample may be carry-over from other donors' samples. This CDR3 is CASSIPGGVRTEAFF. DNA for the CDR3: TGTGCCAGTAGTATACCGGGGGGGGTTAGGACTGAAGCTTTCTTT. Full variable domain (remainder filled in from reference TRBV19 and TRBJ1-1): DGGITQSPKYLFRKEGQNVTLSCEQNLNHDAMYWYRQDPGQGLRLIYYSQIVNDFQKGDIAEGYSVSREKKESFPLTVTSAQKNPTAFYLCASSIPGGVRTEAFFGQGTRLTVV.